This record looks at one T cell receptor (beta chain) sequence and its context. The CDR3 is made up of 13 amino acids. The germline V gene has CDR1 LNHNV and CDR2 YYDKDF (reference sequence). V lost 4 bases and J 8 bases, leaving 14 bases between the germline ends. The source of the sample is a study of T cells after yellow fever vaccination. TCRdb reanalysed the 5' RACE reads using MiXCR and keeps one entry per CDR3 protein. The sample lists more than 350,000 distinct CDR3 sequences; approximately 10% were seen once. The TCR was taken from a man aged 18 to 30 who received the YFV17D yellow fever vaccine. J is TRBJ1-1 and V is TRBV15, with D hard to call. This sample comprised PBMCs, obtained on the day of the first yellow fever vaccination. The CDR3 nucleotides are TGTGCCACCAGCACGTTCGGAACCGAAGAAGCTTTCTTT. Protein product: CATSTFGTEEAFF.